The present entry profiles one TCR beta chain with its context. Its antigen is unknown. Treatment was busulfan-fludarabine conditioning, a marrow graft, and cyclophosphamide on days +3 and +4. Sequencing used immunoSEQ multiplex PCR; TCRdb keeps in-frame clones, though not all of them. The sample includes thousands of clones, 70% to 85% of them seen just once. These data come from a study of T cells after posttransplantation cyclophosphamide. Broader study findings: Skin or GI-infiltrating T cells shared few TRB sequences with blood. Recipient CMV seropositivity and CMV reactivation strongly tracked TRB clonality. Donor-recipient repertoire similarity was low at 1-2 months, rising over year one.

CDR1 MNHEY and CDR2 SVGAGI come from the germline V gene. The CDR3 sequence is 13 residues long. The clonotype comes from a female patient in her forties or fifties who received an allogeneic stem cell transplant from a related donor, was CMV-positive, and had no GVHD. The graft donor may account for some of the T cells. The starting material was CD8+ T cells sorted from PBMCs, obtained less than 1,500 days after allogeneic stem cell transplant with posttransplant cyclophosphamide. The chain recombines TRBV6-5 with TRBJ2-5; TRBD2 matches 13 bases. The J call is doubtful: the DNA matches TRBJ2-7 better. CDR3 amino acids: CASGTSGTYEQYF. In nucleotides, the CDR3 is TGTGCCAGCGGGACTAGCGGGACCTACGAGCAGTACTTC.